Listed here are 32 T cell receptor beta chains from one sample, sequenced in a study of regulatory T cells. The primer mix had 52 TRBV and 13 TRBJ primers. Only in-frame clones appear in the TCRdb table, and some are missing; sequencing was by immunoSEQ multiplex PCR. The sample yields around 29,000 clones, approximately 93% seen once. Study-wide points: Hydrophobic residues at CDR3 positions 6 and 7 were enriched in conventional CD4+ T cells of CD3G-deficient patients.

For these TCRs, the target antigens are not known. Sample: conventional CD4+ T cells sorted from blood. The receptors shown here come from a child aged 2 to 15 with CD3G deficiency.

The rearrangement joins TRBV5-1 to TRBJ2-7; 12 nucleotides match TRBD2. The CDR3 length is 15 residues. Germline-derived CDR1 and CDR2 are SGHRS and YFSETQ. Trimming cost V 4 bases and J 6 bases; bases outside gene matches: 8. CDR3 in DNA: TGCGCCAGCAGCCCAGGGGGACTAGCGGGCGGCGAGCAGTACTTC. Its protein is CASSPGGLAGGEQYF.

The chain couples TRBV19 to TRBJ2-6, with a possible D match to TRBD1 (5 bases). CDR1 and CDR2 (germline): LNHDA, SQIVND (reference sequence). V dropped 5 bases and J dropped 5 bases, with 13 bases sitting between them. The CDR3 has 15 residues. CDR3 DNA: TGTGCCAGTAGTGGTACAGGCGTCCGGGCCAACGTCCTGACTTTC. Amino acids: CASSGTGVRANVLTF.

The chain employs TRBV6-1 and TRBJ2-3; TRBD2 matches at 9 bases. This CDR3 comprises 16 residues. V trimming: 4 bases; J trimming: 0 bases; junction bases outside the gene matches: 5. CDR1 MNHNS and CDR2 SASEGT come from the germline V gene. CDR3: CASSVSGTSSTDTQYF. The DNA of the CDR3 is TGTGCCAGCAGTGTTTCCGGGACTAGCAGCACAGATACGCAGTATTTT.

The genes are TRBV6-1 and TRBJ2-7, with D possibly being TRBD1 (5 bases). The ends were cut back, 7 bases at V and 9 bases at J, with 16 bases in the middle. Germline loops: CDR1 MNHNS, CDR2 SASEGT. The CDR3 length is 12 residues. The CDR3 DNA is TGTGCCAGCACCAGCCTGGGGCTGGTGCAGTACTTC. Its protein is CASTSLGLVQYF.

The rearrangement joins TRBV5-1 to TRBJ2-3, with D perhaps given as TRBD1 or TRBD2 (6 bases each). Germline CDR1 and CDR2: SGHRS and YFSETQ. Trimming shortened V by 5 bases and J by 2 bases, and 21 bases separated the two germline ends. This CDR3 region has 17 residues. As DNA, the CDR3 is TGCGCCAGCAGAAAGGGGGACCGCGGGACTGCCACAGATACGCAGTATTTT. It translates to CASRKGDRGTATDTQYF.

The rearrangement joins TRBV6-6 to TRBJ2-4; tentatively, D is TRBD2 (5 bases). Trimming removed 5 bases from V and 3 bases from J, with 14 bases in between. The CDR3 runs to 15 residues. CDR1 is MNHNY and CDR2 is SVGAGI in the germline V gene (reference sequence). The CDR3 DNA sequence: TGTGCCAGCAGTCGGGGAGTTTGGGGCAAAAACATTCAGTACTTC. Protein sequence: CASSRGVWGKNIQYF.

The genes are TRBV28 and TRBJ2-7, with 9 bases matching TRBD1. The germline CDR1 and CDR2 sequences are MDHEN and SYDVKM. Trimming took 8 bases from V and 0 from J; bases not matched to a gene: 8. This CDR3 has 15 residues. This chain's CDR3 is CASQSGTGNSYEQYF. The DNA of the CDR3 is TGTGCCAGCCAATCCGGGACAGGGAACTCCTACGAGCAGTACTTC.

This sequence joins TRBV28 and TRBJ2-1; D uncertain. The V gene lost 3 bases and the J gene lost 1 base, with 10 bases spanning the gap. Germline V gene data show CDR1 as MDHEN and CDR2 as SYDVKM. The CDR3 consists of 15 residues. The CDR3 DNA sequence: TGTGCCAGCAGTTTTGGCTTTGGATCCTACAATGAGCAGTTCTTC. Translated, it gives CASSFGFGSYNEQFF.

DNA of the CDR3: TGTGCCAGCAGCTGGGGCCTGAACACTGAAGCTTTCTTT. Its protein is CASSWGLNTEAFF. J is TRBJ1-1 and V is TRBV7-8, with a possible D match to TRBD1 (5 bases). Germline CDR1 reads SGHVS; CDR2 reads FQNEAQ. Trimming left V 4 bases short and J 0 bases short, with 6 bases between. The CDR3 has 13 residues.

CDR3 bases: TGCGCCAGCAGCTCAACAGGGGGCAGAGATACGCAGTATTTT. This gives the protein CASSSTGGRDTQYF. This chain connects TRBV5-1 to TRBJ2-3; 9 bases map to TRBD1. J was trimmed by 5 bases and V by 3 bases; bases with no gene match: 4. This CDR3 has 14 residues. Germline values: CDR1 SGHRS, CDR2 YFSETQ. The full variable domain, with the rest looked up from reference TRBV5-1 and TRBJ2-3, is KAGVTQTPRYLIKTRGQQVTLSCSPISGHRSVSWYQQTPGQGLQFLFEYFSETQRNKGNFPGRFSGRQFSNSRSEMNVSTLELGDSALYLCASSSTGGRDTQYFGPGTRLTVL.

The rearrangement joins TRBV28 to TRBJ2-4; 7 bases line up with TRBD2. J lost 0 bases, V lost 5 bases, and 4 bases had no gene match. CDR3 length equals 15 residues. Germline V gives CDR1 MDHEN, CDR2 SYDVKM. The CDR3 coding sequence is TGTGCCAGCAGTGGGGGGGACCTAGCCAAAAACATTCAGTACTTC. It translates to CASSGGDLAKNIQYF.

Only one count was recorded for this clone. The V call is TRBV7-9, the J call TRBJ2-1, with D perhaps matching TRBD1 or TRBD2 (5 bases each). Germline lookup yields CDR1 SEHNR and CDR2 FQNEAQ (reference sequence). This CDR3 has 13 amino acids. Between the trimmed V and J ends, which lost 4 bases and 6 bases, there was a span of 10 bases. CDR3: CASSYGTGNEQFF. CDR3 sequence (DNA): TGTGCCAGCAGCTACGGGACGGGCAATGAGCAGTTCTTC.

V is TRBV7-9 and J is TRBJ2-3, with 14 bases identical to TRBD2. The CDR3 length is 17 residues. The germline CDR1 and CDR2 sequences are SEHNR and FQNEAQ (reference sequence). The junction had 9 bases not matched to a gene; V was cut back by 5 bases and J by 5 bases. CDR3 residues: CASSIRTSGRSGDTQYF. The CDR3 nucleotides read TGTGCCAGCAGCATCCGGACTAGCGGGAGGTCGGGAGATACGCAGTATTTT.

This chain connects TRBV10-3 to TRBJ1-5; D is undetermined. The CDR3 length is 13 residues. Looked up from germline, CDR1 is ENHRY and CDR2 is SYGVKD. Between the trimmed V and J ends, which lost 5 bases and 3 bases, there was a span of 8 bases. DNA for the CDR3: TGTGCCATCAGTCCAGGCTACAATCAGCCCCAGCATTTT. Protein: CAISPGYNQPQHF.

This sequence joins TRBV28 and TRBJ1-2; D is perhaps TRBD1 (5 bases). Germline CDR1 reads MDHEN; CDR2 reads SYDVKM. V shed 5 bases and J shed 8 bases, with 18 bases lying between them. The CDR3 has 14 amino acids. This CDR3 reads CASSVGRRVEGYTF. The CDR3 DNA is TGTGCCAGCAGTGTGGGACGGAGGGTTGAGGGCTACACCTTC.

Here the CDR3 DNA reads TGTGCCAGCAGTACGACCCTCGACTATGGCTACACCTTC. The encoded protein is CASSTTLDYGYTF. The chain is built from TRBV28 and TRBJ1-2; D not certain. Trimming removed 5 bases at V and 3 bases at J, with 10 bases between. The CDR3 runs to 13 residues. Germline V gives CDR1 MDHEN, CDR2 SYDVKM.

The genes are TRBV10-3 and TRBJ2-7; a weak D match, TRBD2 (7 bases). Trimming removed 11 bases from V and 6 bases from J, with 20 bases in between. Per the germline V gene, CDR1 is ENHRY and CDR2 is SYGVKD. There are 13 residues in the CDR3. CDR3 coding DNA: TGTGCCTCCAAGTACGGGGGGCTCAGCGAGCAGTACTTC. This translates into CASKYGGLSEQYF.

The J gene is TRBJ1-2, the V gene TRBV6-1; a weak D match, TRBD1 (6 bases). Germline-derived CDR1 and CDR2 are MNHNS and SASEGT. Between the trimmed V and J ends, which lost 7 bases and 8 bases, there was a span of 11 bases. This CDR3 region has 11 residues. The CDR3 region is CASKGESGYTF. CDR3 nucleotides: TGTGCCAGCAAGGGGGAATCGGGCTACACCTTC.

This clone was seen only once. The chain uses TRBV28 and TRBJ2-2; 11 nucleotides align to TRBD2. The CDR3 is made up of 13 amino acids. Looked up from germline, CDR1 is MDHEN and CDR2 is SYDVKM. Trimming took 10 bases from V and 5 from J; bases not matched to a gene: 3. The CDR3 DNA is TGTGCCATCGGGACTAGCGGTACCGGGGAGCTGTTTTTT. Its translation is CAIGTSGTGELFF.

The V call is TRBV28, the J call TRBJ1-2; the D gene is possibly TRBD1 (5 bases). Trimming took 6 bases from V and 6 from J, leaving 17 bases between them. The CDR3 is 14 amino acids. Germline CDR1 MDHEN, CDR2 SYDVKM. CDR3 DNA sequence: TGTGCCAGCAGAAATCAGGGTCGAGCCGATGGCTACACCTTC. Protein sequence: CASRNQGRADGYTF.

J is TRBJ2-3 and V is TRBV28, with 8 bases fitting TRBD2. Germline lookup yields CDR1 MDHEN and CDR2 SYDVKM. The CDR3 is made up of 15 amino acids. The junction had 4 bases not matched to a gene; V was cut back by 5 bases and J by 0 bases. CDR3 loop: CASSARGGSTDTQYF. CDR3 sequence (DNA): TGTGCCAGCAGTGCCCGGGGGGGAAGCACAGATACGCAGTATTTT.

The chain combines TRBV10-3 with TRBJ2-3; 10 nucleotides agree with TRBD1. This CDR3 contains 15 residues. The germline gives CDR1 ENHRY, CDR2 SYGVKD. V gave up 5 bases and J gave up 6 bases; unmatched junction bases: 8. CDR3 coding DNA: TGTGCCATCAGTAGAGACAGGGGGCAGATGGATACGCAGTATTTT. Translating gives CAISRDRGQMDTQYF.

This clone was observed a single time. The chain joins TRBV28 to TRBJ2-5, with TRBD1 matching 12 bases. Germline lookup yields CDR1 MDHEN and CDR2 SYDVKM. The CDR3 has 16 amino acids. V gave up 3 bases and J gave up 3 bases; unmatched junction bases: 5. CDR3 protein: CASSLGQGAVEETQYF. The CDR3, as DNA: TGTGCCAGCAGTTTGGGACAGGGGGCTGTGGAAGAGACCCAGTACTTC.

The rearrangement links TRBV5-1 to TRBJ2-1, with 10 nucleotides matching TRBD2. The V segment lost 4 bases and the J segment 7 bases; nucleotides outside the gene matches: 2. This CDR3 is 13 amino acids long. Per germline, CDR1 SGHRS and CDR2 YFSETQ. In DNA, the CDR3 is TGCGCCAGCAGCAGCGGGGGGGTTAATGAGCAGTTCTTC. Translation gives CASSSGGVNEQFF. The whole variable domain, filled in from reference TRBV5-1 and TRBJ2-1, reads KAGVTQTPRYLIKTRGQQVTLSCSPISGHRSVSWYQQTPGQGLQFLFEYFSETQRNKGNFPGRFSGRQFSNSRSEMNVSTLELGDSALYLCASSSGGVNEQFFGPGTRLTVL.

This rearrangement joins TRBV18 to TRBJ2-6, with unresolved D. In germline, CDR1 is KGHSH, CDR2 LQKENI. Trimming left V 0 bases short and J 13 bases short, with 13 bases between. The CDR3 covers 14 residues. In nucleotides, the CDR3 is TGTGCCAGCTCACCACCGGCCCTACCAGAGGTCCTGACTTTC. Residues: CASSPPALPEVLTF.

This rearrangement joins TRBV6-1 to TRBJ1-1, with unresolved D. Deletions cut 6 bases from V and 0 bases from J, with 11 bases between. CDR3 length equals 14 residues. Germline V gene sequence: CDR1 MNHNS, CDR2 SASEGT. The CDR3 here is CASRPRHLNTEAFF. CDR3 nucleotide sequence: TGTGCCAGCAGGCCGAGACACCTGAACACTGAAGCTTTCTTT.

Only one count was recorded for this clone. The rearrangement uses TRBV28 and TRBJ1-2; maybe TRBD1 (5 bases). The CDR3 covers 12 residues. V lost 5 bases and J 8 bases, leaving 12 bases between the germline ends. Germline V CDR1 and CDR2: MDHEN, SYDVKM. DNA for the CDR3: TGTGCCAGCAGTAGGTCGGGGGTGGGCTACACCTTC. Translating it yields CASSRSGVGYTF.

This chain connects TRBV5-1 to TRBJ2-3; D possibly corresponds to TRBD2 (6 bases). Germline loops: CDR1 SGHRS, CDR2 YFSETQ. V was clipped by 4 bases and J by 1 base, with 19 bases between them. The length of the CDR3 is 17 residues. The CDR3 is CASSHDVGSGRTDTQYF. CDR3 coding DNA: TGCGCCAGCAGCCATGATGTGGGGAGCGGGCGCACAGATACGCAGTATTTT.

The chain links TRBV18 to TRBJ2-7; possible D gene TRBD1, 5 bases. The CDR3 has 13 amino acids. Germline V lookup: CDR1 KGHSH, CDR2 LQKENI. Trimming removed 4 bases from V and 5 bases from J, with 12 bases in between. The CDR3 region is CASSLSGYNEQYF. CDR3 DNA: TGTGCCAGCTCACTATCAGGGTACAACGAGCAGTACTTC.

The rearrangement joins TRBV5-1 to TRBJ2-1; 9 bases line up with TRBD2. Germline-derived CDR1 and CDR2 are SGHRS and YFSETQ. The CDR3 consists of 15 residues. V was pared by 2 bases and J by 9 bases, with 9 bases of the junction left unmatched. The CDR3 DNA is TGCGCCAGCAGCTTTCTAGCGGGACCTACAGTTGAGCAGTTCTTC. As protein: CASSFLAGPTVEQFF.

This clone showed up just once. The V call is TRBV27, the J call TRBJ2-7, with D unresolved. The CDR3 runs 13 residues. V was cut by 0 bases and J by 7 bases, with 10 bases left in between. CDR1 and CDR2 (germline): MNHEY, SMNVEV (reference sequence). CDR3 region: CASSLSPVGEQYF. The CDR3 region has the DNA TGTGCCAGCAGTTTATCGCCTGTCGGAGAGCAGTACTTC.

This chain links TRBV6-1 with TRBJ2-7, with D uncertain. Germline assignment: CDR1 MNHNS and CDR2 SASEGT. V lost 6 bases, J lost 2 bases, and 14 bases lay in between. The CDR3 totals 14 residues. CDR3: CASRPQPGPYEQYF. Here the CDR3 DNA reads TGTGCCAGCAGGCCGCAACCGGGCCCCTACGAGCAGTACTTC.